This T cell receptor (beta chain) was documented in a study of T cells in Graves' hyperthyroidism and ophthalmopathy. Study background: At initial diagnosis, before any treatment had begun, peripheral blood was obtained.

Worth noting for this clonotype: Its specificity is not known. This may be a read error: a much more frequent sequence differs by one nucleotide.

Uncontrolled infection, other autoimmune disease, pregnancy and lactation each barred patients from inclusion. The source material, RNA transcripts, was used to amplify TCR beta CDR3 regions. HTBI primers drove first-round RT-PCR of the TCR CDR3. TCRdb reanalysed the multiplex PCR reads using MiXCR and keeps one entry per CDR3 protein. Among about 640,000 distinct CDR3 sequences listed, roughly 20% were seen once. Broader study findings: Ophthalmopathy, which appeared later, was predicted by the model a median around 6.5 months before onset. Most thyroid clonotypes expanded above 0.001 were also detected in blood.

The CDR3 has 14 amino acids. V shed 5 bases and J 6 bases; nucleotides not matched to a gene: 6. Sequences were obtained from blood. The gene calls are TRBV12-3 or TRBV12-4 and TRBJ1-1; TRBD1 matches at 10 bases. The receptor was isolated from a man aged 25-45 years with Graves' ophthalmopathy. CDR3 protein: CASSPDRGHSEAFF. CDR3 sequence (DNA): TGTGCCAGCAGTCCCGACAGGGGGCATTCTGAAGCTTTCTTT.